One TCR beta chain is described in this entry. From germline, CDR1 is SGHRS and CDR2 YFSETQ. There are 17 residues in the CDR3. The V segment lost 7 bases and the J segment 0 bases; nucleotides outside the gene matches: 11. This specimen belongs to a study of T cell changes during pregnancy in multiple sclerosis. TCRdb's copy holds only in-frame clones and misses some; the assay was immunoSEQ multiplex PCR. The table lists around 69,000 clones, around 94% of them singletons. The source material was peripheral blood, sampled in the third trimester of pregnancy. This TCR derives from a female donor in good health, enrolled as a control in a pregnancy study. The V and J genes are TRBV5-1 and TRBJ2-1, with 9 bases matching TRBD2. The CDR3 loop reads CASRILKAGGSYNEQFF. The CDR3 DNA sequence: TGCGCCAGCCGAATTCTGAAAGCGGGAGGCTCCTACAATGAGCAGTTCTTC.